This T cell receptor (beta chain) stems from a study of response to subunit inactivated influenza vaccine. V shed 3 bases, J shed 6 bases, and the junction held 9 bases outside the gene matches. Germline V lookup: CDR1 SGHTA, CDR2 FQGTGA. The CDR3 runs to 16 residues. TCRdb independently ran MiXCR on the RT-PCR reads; one entry per CDR3 protein. The sample has about 700,000 distinct CDR3 sequences; approximately 13% are singletons. This clonotype has a single count. The receptor was isolated from a man aged 50-59 years who received an inactivated influenza vaccine. Here the sequenced sample was PBMCs from blood, taken 14 to 15 days before vaccination. J is TRBJ2-1 and V is TRBV7-3; 9 bases map to TRBD1. The DNA for the CDR3 is TGTGCCAGCAGCTTGACCGGGACAGGGTTTCGCAATGAGCAGTTCTTC. This gives the protein CASSLTGTGFRNEQFF.